This TCR beta chain was found in a study of blood T cells in healthy people across ages (dated by TCRdb to the mid-2010s). Regarding the study in general: In model experiments, template switching captured roughly one uniquely barcoded TCR beta cDNA molecule for every two T cells. Using deep sequencing normalized with unique cDNA molecular identifiers, the study measured how TCR beta repertoire diversity changes with age. Donors were grouped into four age groups: young (average 16 years), middle-aged (39), aged (62) and long-lived (just over 80). To avoid experimental bias, donors of different ages were spread randomly across the sequencing lanes. For two donors (one aged 18 to 30 and one aged 80 or older), the study analyzed two additional independent replicas of 1 million unique cDNA reads from the same blood draw.

Points the paper makes about the study in general: Compared with the aged group, the long-lived group had more naive CD4+ T cells, fewer expanded clones and increased TCR diversity, a pattern suggesting age selection. Total diversity estimates from one million sequenced T cells were considered lower bounds and underestimates. Because the CMV infection status of the donors was unknown, age-related changes in expanded clonotypes may potentially have been confounded. As age increased, observed TCR beta diversity per million T cells dropped in a roughly linear way, and a significant reduction was already evident by age 40. A strong correlation was found between observed TCR beta diversity and the percentage of naive T cells measured by flow cytometry. Because profiling used bulk unsorted PBMCs, naive and antigen-experienced compartments could not be compared conclusively.

V and J are truncated by 7 bases and 6 bases respectively, leaving an intervening sequence of 24 bases. Spanning cysteine to phenylalanine, the CDR3 consists of 16 amino acids. Only the CDR3 portion is preserved as DNA: 48 bases, with reading frame beginning at the first base. This clonotype was seen only a few times. What this receptor recognizes is not known. It has no much larger one-base neighbor in the sample; base qualities were not kept. Donors were 30 to 45 systemically healthy Caucasian individuals from Russia aged roughly 6 to 90 years. Approximately 9 milliliters of peripheral blood were collected from each donor into EDTA-treated Vacutainer tubes. Ficoll-Paque density-gradient centrifugation was used to isolate PBMCs, with at least 6.5 million per sample. Trizol reagent was used to extract total RNA from the PBMCs, yielding at least 6 micrograms per sample. For every donor, an aliquot of PBMCs went through flow cytometry to measure the percentages of naive CD45RAhigh/CD27high T cells.

Library preparation was by 5' RACE. This sample was sequenced with an Illumina HiSeq 2500. A second PCR of roughly 6 to 11 cycles was run with a J-beta primer mix and a sample-barcoded 5' primer. A template-switch 5' adaptor carrying 12 random nucleotides introduced a unique molecular identifier onto each TCR beta cDNA molecule. Each sample yielded at least 3 million CDR3-containing paired-end reads. All of the RNA was converted into first-strand cDNA using the Mint cDNA synthesis kit, with a TRBC-specific oligonucleotide serving as the primer. After uracil-DNA glycosylase treatment, a first 18-cycle PCR used universal primers M1SS and BC2_uni_R on all cDNA. Per the original workflow: Normalization of each sample was performed by random selection of 1 million high-quality reads, each carrying a distinct molecular identifier. Instead of being binned into consensus sequences, reads with shared molecular identifiers were discarded. MiTCR, with a Q25 quality threshold and the strictest error-elimination algorithm, was used for CDR3 identification, clonotype clustering and error correction. A nonparametric unseen species model using Euler transformation provided a lower-bound estimate of total TCR beta diversity. TCRdb cleaned the public reads at Q25 with fastp, built clones with MiXCR and kept in-frame beta chains. Each record represents a unique CDR3 protein, reported with the most common genes and DNA among its rows. These V and J calls are TCRdb output, not the study's own analysis. The sample yields about 720,000 distinct CDR3 sequences; 22% were counted once. The ten biggest clones cover 22% of the sample.

The sequence derives from a man between 65 and 85 years old in good health. The chain employs TRBV12-3 or TRBV12-4 and TRBJ1-2; possibly the D gene is TRBD1, per 6 matching bases. Specimen: blood. The CDR3 amino acid sequence is: CASTLGAGAPFDGYTF. The nucleotide sequence is TGTGCCAGCACACTTGGGGCGGGGGCCCCATTCGATGGCTACACCTTC.